This is a list of T cell receptor beta chains from one sample in a study of blood T cell repertoires in COVID-19. The method was immunoSEQ multiplex PCR; TCRdb's version includes in-frame clones alone and lacks a portion of them. The sample carries 300,000 to 400,000 clones, 80% to 90% recorded once. Material for sequencing was peripheral blood. These receptors all come from a woman aged 45 to 65 with COVID-19, enrolled during active disease. The CDR3 runs from the conserved cysteine through the conserved F or W. Each record gives: J gene, D gene, clone size, V gene, CDR3 protein, CDR3 DNA. The D gene is left open where the match is weak. Clone sizes are given selectively: once, few, many, or a class where the clone is expanded.

j_call: TRBJ2-1; d_call: TRBD1; clone_size: NA; v_call: TRBV19; cdr3_aa: CASSPGGEQFF; cdr3_nt: TGTGCCAGTAGTCCAGGGGGTGAGCAGTTCTTC
j_call: TRBJ2-1; d_call: TRBD2; clone_size: few; v_call: TRBV6-1; cdr3_aa: CASSATSGRAGREQFF; cdr3_nt: TGTGCCAGCAGTGCGACTAGCGGGAGGGCCGGCCGGGAGCAGTTCTTC
j_call: TRBJ2-7; d_call: TRBD1; clone_size: once; v_call: TRBV19; cdr3_aa: CASSLRPTGIHEQYF; cdr3_nt: TGTGCCAGTAGCCTCAGGCCGACAGGGATCCACGAGCAGTACTTC
j_call: TRBJ2-7; d_call: NA; clone_size: few; v_call: TRBV5-1; cdr3_aa: CASSFLTRNYEQYF; cdr3_nt: TGCGCCAGCAGCTTCTTGACTAGAAACTACGAGCAGTACTTC
j_call: TRBJ1-1; d_call: NA; clone_size: NA; v_call: TRBV5-4; cdr3_aa: CASSTTPNTEAFF; cdr3_nt: TGTGCCAGCAGCACGACACCAAACACTGAAGCTTTCTTT
j_call: TRBJ2-3; d_call: TRBD2; clone_size: once; v_call: TRBV5-1; cdr3_aa: CASSHRLAGGGATDTQYF; cdr3_nt: TGCGCCAGCAGCCATAGACTAGCGGGCGGGGGGGCCACAGATACGCAGTATTTT
j_call: TRBJ2-7; d_call: TRBD2; clone_size: NA; v_call: TRBV3-1/TRBV3-2; cdr3_aa: CASSQTSGRAGEQYF; cdr3_nt: TGTGCCAGCAGCCAAACTAGCGGGAGGGCCGGAGAGCAGTACTTC
j_call: TRBJ1-5; d_call: NA; clone_size: NA; v_call: TRBV27; cdr3_aa: CASSLGANQPQHF; cdr3_nt: TGTGCCAGCAGTTTAGGTGCGAATCAGCCCCAGCATTTT
j_call: TRBJ1-1; d_call: TRBD1; clone_size: NA; v_call: TRBV11-3; cdr3_aa: CASSRQGLDTEAFF; cdr3_nt: TGTGCCAGCAGCCGACAGGGGTTGGACACTGAAGCTTTCTTT
j_call: TRBJ2-1; d_call: TRBD2; clone_size: once; v_call: TRBV7-8; cdr3_aa: CASSLAKYGTTYNEQFF; cdr3_nt: TGTGCCAGCAGCTTAGCCAAATACGGGACTACCTACAATGAGCAGTTCTTC
j_call: TRBJ2-5; d_call: NA; clone_size: few; v_call: TRBV6-5; cdr3_aa: CASRTRETQYF; cdr3_nt: TGTGCCAGTCGGACTCGAGAGACCCAGTACTTC
j_call: TRBJ2-7; d_call: NA; clone_size: NA; v_call: TRBV5-4; cdr3_aa: CASSLAVGSYEQYF; cdr3_nt: TGTGCCAGCAGCTTGGCCGTCGGCTCCTACGAGCAGTACTTC
j_call: TRBJ2-3; d_call: TRBD1; clone_size: NA; v_call: TRBV5-8; cdr3_aa: CASSYNHLGQGTDTQYF; cdr3_nt: TGTGCCAGCAGCTACAATCATTTGGGACAGGGGACAGATACGCAGTATTTT
j_call: TRBJ1-5; d_call: NA; clone_size: NA; v_call: TRBV2; cdr3_aa: CASRNRGLDSNQPQHF; cdr3_nt: TGTGCCAGCAGGAACCGAGGACTTGATAGCAATCAGCCCCAGCATTTT
j_call: TRBJ2-3; d_call: TRBD1; clone_size: NA; v_call: TRBV5-1; cdr3_aa: CASSLDGQGRDTQYF; cdr3_nt: TGCGCCAGCAGCTTGGACGGACAGGGGAGGGATACGCAGTATTTT
j_call: TRBJ2-5; d_call: NA; clone_size: NA; v_call: TRBV10-1; cdr3_aa: CASSLGGGAETQYF; cdr3_nt: TGCGCCAGCAGCCTTGGAGGGGGCGCGGAGACCCAGTACTTC
j_call: TRBJ1-1; d_call: TRBD1; clone_size: NA; v_call: TRBV5-1; cdr3_aa: CASRSGTGDRNTEAFF; cdr3_nt: TGCGCCAGCAGGTCCGGGACAGGGGACCGGAACACTGAAGCTTTCTTT
j_call: TRBJ2-1; d_call: TRBD1; clone_size: NA; v_call: TRBV7-9; cdr3_aa: CASSSGTGGAASYNEQFF; cdr3_nt: TGTGCCAGCAGTTCCGGGACAGGGGGCGCCGCATCCTACAATGAGCAGTTCTTC
j_call: TRBJ2-7; d_call: NA; clone_size: NA; v_call: TRBV5-1; cdr3_aa: CASSLVGSSLEQYF; cdr3_nt: TGCGCCAGCAGCTTAGTGGGGAGCTCCCTCGAGCAGTACTTC
j_call: TRBJ1-2; d_call: TRBD1; clone_size: NA; v_call: TRBV6-2/TRBV6-3; cdr3_aa: CASSYSDYRGSGYTF; cdr3_nt: TGTGCCAGCAGTTACTCGGACTACAGGGGTTCTGGCTACACCTTC
j_call: TRBJ2-2; d_call: TRBD1; clone_size: once; v_call: TRBV11-3; cdr3_aa: CASSSRFGQGRNTGELFF; cdr3_nt: TGTGCCAGCAGCTCTAGATTCGGACAGGGACGGAACACCGGGGAGCTGTTTTTT
j_call: TRBJ1-2; d_call: NA; clone_size: NA; v_call: TRBV6-5; cdr3_aa: CASRKTGFEGYTF; cdr3_nt: TGTGCCAGCAGGAAGACGGGGTTCGAGGGCTACACCTTC
j_call: TRBJ1-2; d_call: NA; clone_size: NA; v_call: TRBV4-2; cdr3_aa: CASSRPSTQGGYGYTF; cdr3_nt: TGTGCCAGCAGCCGACCTTCCACTCAGGGAGGCTATGGCTACACCTTC
j_call: TRBJ2-3; d_call: NA; clone_size: NA; v_call: TRBV29-1; cdr3_aa: CSVDPGTDTQYF; cdr3_nt: TGCAGCGTTGATCCGGGAACAGATACGCAGTATTTT
j_call: TRBJ1-2; d_call: TRBD1; clone_size: once; v_call: TRBV7-9; cdr3_aa: CASSLVQGTGSGYTF; cdr3_nt: TGTGCCAGCAGCTTAGTACAGGGGACAGGGAGTGGCTACACCTTC
j_call: TRBJ2-2; d_call: NA; clone_size: NA; v_call: TRBV21-1; cdr3_aa: CASSKGTGGLTGELFF; cdr3_nt: TGTGCCAGCAGCAAAGGGACAGGGGGCCTCACCGGGGAGCTGTTTTTT
j_call: TRBJ2-7; d_call: TRBD2; clone_size: NA; v_call: TRBV30; cdr3_aa: CAWSASGTSAYEQYF; cdr3_nt: TGTGCCTGGAGCGCCTCCGGGACTAGCGCCTACGAGCAGTACTTC
j_call: TRBJ1-5; d_call: NA; clone_size: NA; v_call: TRBV14; cdr3_aa: CASSQDLRQPQHF; cdr3_nt: TGTGCCAGCAGCCAAGATCTGAGGCAACCCCAGCATTTT
j_call: TRBJ2-5; d_call: TRBD2; clone_size: NA; v_call: TRBV18; cdr3_aa: CASSTRRLAGGVETQYF; cdr3_nt: TGTGCCAGCTCAACGAGGCGACTAGCGGGAGGAGTAGAGACCCAGTACTTC
j_call: TRBJ2-7; d_call: NA; clone_size: NA; v_call: TRBV6-5; cdr3_aa: CASSKLRGEQYF; cdr3_nt: TGTGCCAGCAGTAAGCTCAGGGGAGAGCAGTACTTC
j_call: TRBJ1-2; d_call: NA; clone_size: NA; v_call: TRBV4-3; cdr3_aa: CASSQGLGGYTF; cdr3_nt: TGCGCCAGCAGCCAAGGCCTAGGTGGCTACACCTTC
j_call: TRBJ2-1; d_call: TRBD2; clone_size: once; v_call: TRBV24-1; cdr3_aa: CATSDPSGRNEQFF; cdr3_nt: TGTGCCACCAGTGATCCTAGCGGGCGCAATGAGCAGTTCTTC
j_call: TRBJ2-3; d_call: NA; clone_size: NA; v_call: TRBV10-3; cdr3_aa: CAISESGHPDTQYF; cdr3_nt: TGTGCCATCAGTGAGTCCGGACACCCAGATACGCAGTATTTT
j_call: TRBJ2-1; d_call: NA; clone_size: NA; v_call: TRBV30; cdr3_aa: CAWIASWGEQFF; cdr3_nt: TGTGCCTGGATAGCTAGCTGGGGTGAGCAGTTCTTC
j_call: TRBJ1-5; d_call: NA; clone_size: NA; v_call: TRBV6-5; cdr3_aa: CASSNTDSNQPQHF; cdr3_nt: TGTGCCAGCAGTAACACCGATAGCAATCAGCCCCAGCATTTT
j_call: TRBJ2-7; d_call: NA; clone_size: NA; v_call: TRBV5-6; cdr3_aa: CASSLFLGANSYEQYF; cdr3_nt: TGTGCCAGCAGCTTGTTTCTAGGCGCTAACTCCTACGAGCAGTACTTC
j_call: TRBJ2-1; d_call: TRBD1; clone_size: NA; v_call: TRBV5-4; cdr3_aa: CASSLGGTGTYNEQFF; cdr3_nt: TGTGCCAGCAGCTTGGGAGGGACAGGGACGTACAATGAGCAGTTCTTC
j_call: TRBJ2-7; d_call: TRBD1; clone_size: NA; v_call: TRBV2; cdr3_aa: CASREGQDSSYEQYF; cdr3_nt: TGTGCCAGCAGAGAAGGACAGGACAGCTCCTACGAGCAGTACTTC
j_call: TRBJ2-1; d_call: NA; clone_size: NA; v_call: TRBV5-1; cdr3_aa: CASSFNPVVTDEQFF; cdr3_nt: TGCGCCAGCAGCTTTAATCCTGTAGTCACCGATGAGCAGTTCTTC
j_call: TRBJ2-7; d_call: NA; clone_size: NA; v_call: TRBV16; cdr3_aa: CASSQLAGGEQYF; cdr3_nt: TGTGCCAGCAGCCAATTGGCCGGGGGCGAGCAGTACTTC
j_call: TRBJ2-7; d_call: TRBD1; clone_size: NA; v_call: TRBV28; cdr3_aa: CASFGTGSSYEQYF; cdr3_nt: TGTGCCAGCTTCGGGACAGGGAGTTCCTACGAGCAGTACTTC
j_call: TRBJ2-3; d_call: TRBD2; clone_size: NA; v_call: TRBV10-3; cdr3_aa: CAIRPGLAGGIDTQYF; cdr3_nt: TGTGCCATCAGACCCGGACTAGCGGGAGGTATAGATACGCAGTATTTT
j_call: TRBJ2-2; d_call: NA; clone_size: NA; v_call: TRBV27; cdr3_aa: CASRDQGGTGELFF; cdr3_nt: TGTGCCAGCAGGGACCAGGGTGGTACCGGGGAGCTGTTTTTT
j_call: TRBJ1-3; d_call: TRBD1; clone_size: NA; v_call: TRBV19; cdr3_aa: CASTSTGGGNTIYF; cdr3_nt: TGTGCCAGTACCTCGACAGGGGGTGGAAACACCATATATTTT
j_call: TRBJ1-5; d_call: TRBD1; clone_size: NA; v_call: TRBV11-2; cdr3_aa: CASSMTTGTGTYSNQPQHF; cdr3_nt: TGTGCCAGCAGCATGACAACCGGGACAGGGACCTATAGCAATCAGCCCCAGCATTTT
j_call: TRBJ2-4; d_call: NA; clone_size: NA; v_call: TRBV6-1; cdr3_aa: CASSEGQGFSIQYF; cdr3_nt: TGTGCCAGCAGTGAAGGGCAGGGGTTCAGCATTCAGTACTTC
j_call: TRBJ2-3; d_call: NA; clone_size: NA; v_call: TRBV2; cdr3_aa: CASTAGTSTDTQYF; cdr3_nt: TGTGCCAGCACCGCGGGTACCAGCACAGATACGCAGTATTTT
j_call: TRBJ2-1; d_call: NA; clone_size: NA; v_call: TRBV27; cdr3_aa: CASSLVGISSYNEQFF; cdr3_nt: TGTGCCAGCAGTTTAGTGGGCATCTCCTCCTACAATGAGCAGTTCTTC
j_call: TRBJ1-4; d_call: NA; clone_size: NA; v_call: TRBV7-9; cdr3_aa: CASSPTVLTEKLFF; cdr3_nt: TGTGCCAGCAGCCCGACAGTCCTTACAGAAAAACTGTTTTTT
j_call: TRBJ2-1; d_call: NA; clone_size: NA; v_call: TRBV19; cdr3_aa: CASSMNGRSNEQFF; cdr3_nt: TGTGCCAGTAGTATGAACGGGAGAAGTAATGAGCAGTTCTTC
j_call: TRBJ2-1; d_call: NA; clone_size: NA; v_call: TRBV5-1; cdr3_aa: CASSFILAGDEQFF; cdr3_nt: TGCGCCAGCAGCTTCATCCTAGCCGGGGATGAGCAGTTCTTC
j_call: TRBJ2-1; d_call: NA; clone_size: NA; v_call: TRBV4-2; cdr3_aa: CASSQERVGAGVYYNEQFF; cdr3_nt: TGTGCCAGCAGCCAGGAAAGAGTGGGGGCGGGAGTGTACTACAATGAGCAGTTCTTC
j_call: TRBJ2-1; d_call: TRBD2; clone_size: NA; v_call: TRBV11-2; cdr3_aa: CASSLGVGGRGYNEQFF; cdr3_nt: TGTGCCAGCAGCTTAGGGGTTGGCGGGAGAGGTTACAATGAGCAGTTCTTC
j_call: TRBJ2-2; d_call: NA; clone_size: NA; v_call: TRBV4-1; cdr3_aa: CASSPATGWTFTGELFF; cdr3_nt: TGCGCCAGCAGCCCCGCGACAGGATGGACCTTCACCGGGGAGCTGTTTTTT
j_call: TRBJ1-4; d_call: TRBD1; clone_size: NA; v_call: TRBV11-3; cdr3_aa: CASSLDWDSNEKLFF; cdr3_nt: TGTGCCAGCAGCTTAGATTGGGACAGTAATGAAAAACTGTTTTTT
j_call: TRBJ2-2; d_call: NA; clone_size: few; v_call: TRBV7-9; cdr3_aa: CASSLTVEGDAGELFF; cdr3_nt: TGTGCCAGCAGCTTAACGGTAGAGGGAGACGCCGGGGAGCTGTTTTTT
j_call: TRBJ2-7; d_call: NA; clone_size: NA; v_call: TRBV2; cdr3_aa: CASRWGESYEQYF; cdr3_nt: TGTGCCAGCAGGTGGGGGGAGTCCTACGAGCAGTACTTC
j_call: TRBJ1-5; d_call: NA; clone_size: NA; v_call: TRBV6-6; cdr3_aa: CASSRLTPDRGLRGGWTQHF; cdr3_nt: TGTGCCAGCAGCCGATTGACACCGGATAGGGGCCTAAGGGGGGGCTGGACCCAGCATTTT
j_call: TRBJ2-3; d_call: TRBD1; clone_size: NA; v_call: TRBV19; cdr3_aa: CASSMGQGTDTQYF; cdr3_nt: TGTGCCAGTAGTATGGGACAGGGCACAGATACGCAGTATTTT
j_call: TRBJ2-7; d_call: TRBD1; clone_size: once; v_call: TRBV4-2; cdr3_aa: CASSQENRGQSYEQYF; cdr3_nt: TGTGCCAGCAGCCAAGAGAACAGGGGGCAGTCCTACGAGCAGTACTTC